These 20 T cell receptor beta chains were all obtained from the same sample, sequenced in a study of blood T cell repertoires in COVID-19. Using immunoSEQ multiplex PCR, the repertoire was profiled, and TCRdb retains in-frame clones only, with some absent. The data hold about 480,000 clones, with 88% observed a single time. Sequencing was done on a sample of PBMCs or T cells enriched from blood (not recorded which). Receptors were obtained from a woman aged 40 to 50 who had recovered from COVID-19.

The chain uses TRBV3-1 (or the pseudogene TRBV3-2) and TRBJ2-1; 7 bases match TRBD1. V lost 1 base, J lost 0 bases, and 0 bases stayed unmatched. From germline, CDR1 is LGHDT and CDR2 YNNKEL (reference sequence). This CDR3 has 15 amino acids. CDR3 bases: TGTGCCAGCAGCCAAGGACAGGGCTCCTACAATGAGCAGTTCTTC. It encodes CASSQGQGSYNEQFF.

The chain combines TRBV7-2 with TRBJ1-1; D not resolved. This CDR3 is 13 amino acids long. The germline gives CDR1 SGHTA, CDR2 FQGNSA. Trimming took off 4 bases at V and 7 bases at J, with 13 bases between the two ends. The CDR3 coding sequence is TGTGCCAGCAGCTCTAGGATGAGAAATGAAGCTTTCTTT. Amino acid sequence: CASSSRMRNEAFF.

This clone was counted once. The genes are TRBV12-5 and TRBJ2-2; 9 bases line up with TRBD1. From germline, CDR1 is LGHNT and CDR2 FRNRAP. The J segment lost 3 bases and the V segment lost 1 base, leaving 0 bases of the junction unmatched. CDR3 length equals 15 residues. The CDR3, as DNA: TGTGCTAGTGGTTTGGGACAGGGGGACACCGGGGAGCTGTTTTTT. Translated, it gives CASGLGQGDTGELFF.

This chain connects TRBV6-1 to TRBJ1-5; D ambiguous. V lost 4 bases and J lost 0, with 10 bases in between. Germline V lookup: CDR1 MNHNS, CDR2 SASEGT. CDR3 length: 15 amino acids. The CDR3 DNA reads as TGTGCCAGCAGTGTAGTAAGTGGTAGCAATCAGCCCCAGCATTTT. It yields the protein CASSVVSGSNQPQHF.

V usage is TRBV15 and J usage is TRBJ1-4, with 8 bases lining up with TRBD1. This CDR3 is built from 14 residues. Germline V gene sequence: CDR1 LNHNV, CDR2 YYDKDF (reference sequence). The V gene end was trimmed by 1 base and the J gene end by 7 bases; junction bases not matched to a gene: 2. CDR3 amino acids: CATSRGTGTEKLFF. In DNA, the CDR3 is TGTGCCACCAGCAGAGGGACAGGGACTGAAAAACTGTTTTTT.

V gene TRBV27 combines with J gene TRBJ2-1, with TRBD2 matching 9 bases. J was trimmed by 1 base and V by 2 bases; bases with no gene match: 3. The germline CDR1 and CDR2 sequences are MNHEY and SMNVEV (reference sequence). The CDR3 has 16 residues. CDR3 DNA: TGTGCCAGCAGTTTAGCGGGGGGGAGATCCTACAATGAGCAGTTCTTC. It translates to CASSLAGGRSYNEQFF.

In this sample, this clone turned up once. V usage is TRBV15 and J usage is TRBJ1-3, with D possibly matching TRBD1 (6 bases). The CDR3 runs to 16 residues. Deletions cut 0 bases from V and 4 bases from J, with 13 bases between. Germline-derived CDR1 and CDR2 are LNHNV and YYDKDF (reference sequence). CDR3 in DNA: TGTGCCACCAGCAGAGATCGGCAGGGGAAAGGAAACACCATATATTTT. Protein: CATSRDRQGKGNTIYF.

CDR3 coding DNA: TGTGCAACGACTAGCGGGTTCTACAATGAGCAGTTCTTC. Translated, it gives CATTSGFYNEQFF. This chain joins TRBV2 and TRBJ2-1, with TRBD2 matching over 10 bases. This CDR3 is 13 amino acids long. Germline assignment: CDR1 SNHLY and CDR2 FYNNEI.

The chain is built from TRBV6-5 and TRBJ2-2, with TRBD1 matching over 9 bases. CDR1 and CDR2 from the germline V gene are MNHEY and SVGAGI. Trimming took 8 bases from V and 5 from J; bases not matched to a gene: 6. The CDR3 sequence is 14 residues long. CDR3 region: CASPKGQGTGELFF. The CDR3 region has the DNA TGTGCCAGCCCAAAGGGACAGGGAACCGGGGAGCTGTTTTTT.

The chain has TRBV18 and TRBJ1-6, with a weak D call TRBD1 (6 bases). There are 14 residues in the CDR3. V shed 6 bases and J shed 5 bases, with 11 bases lying between them. CDR1 and CDR2 from the germline V gene are KGHSH and LQKENI. CDR3 in amino acids: CASSGTLNNSPLHF. CDR3 in DNA: TGTGCCAGCTCCGGGACACTGAATAATTCACCCCTCCACTTT.

V is TRBV7-8 and J is TRBJ1-6; 8 bases align to TRBD1. V shed 5 bases, J shed 9 bases, and the junction held 6 bases outside the gene matches. Germline V lookup: CDR1 SGHVS, CDR2 FQNEAQ. This CDR3 contains 14 residues. The CDR3 sequence: CASSPGTGSSPLHF. CDR3 sequence (DNA): TGTGCCAGCAGCCCCGGGACAGGAAGTTCACCCCTCCACTTT.

The chain uses TRBV19 and TRBJ1-2; D possibly corresponds to TRBD1 (5 bases). V lost 9 bases and J 7 bases, leaving 18 bases between the germline ends. The germline V gene encodes CDR1 LNHDA and CDR2 SQIVND (reference sequence). The CDR3 runs 13 residues. The CDR3 DNA reads TGTGCCAGCAGGGTAGGGCATGGAGCTGGCTACACCTTC. Protein: CASRVGHGAGYTF.

The chain carries TRBV9 and TRBJ1-1; a weak D match, TRBD1 (6 bases). CDR3 length equals 14 residues. The germline V gene encodes CDR1 SGDLS and CDR2 YYNGEE. V lost 3 bases, J lost 1 base, and 10 bases lay in between. The CDR3 sequence: CASSASQGNTEAFF. The CDR3 DNA reads as TGTGCCAGCAGCGCGTCACAGGGGAACACTGAAGCTTTCTTT.

V gene TRBV6-2 or TRBV6-3 combines with J gene TRBJ2-3; TRBD1 matches at 8 bases. The germline V gene encodes CDR1 MNHEY and CDR2 SVGEGT. This CDR3 spans 16 amino acids. After removal of 0 bases from V and 2 bases from J, the junction contained 4 bases not matched to a gene. CDR3: CASSYSSRGPTDTQYF. The CDR3 coding sequence is TGTGCCAGCAGTTACTCGAGCAGGGGGCCCACAGATACGCAGTATTTT.

CDR3 sequence (DNA): TGTGCCAGCAGCCAAGATGGGAGGGGTGCAGGAAACACCATATATTTT. Translating it yields CASSQDGRGAGNTIYF. The V call is TRBV4-2, the J call TRBJ1-3, with D maybe TRBD1 (5 bases). V shed 0 bases and J shed 4 bases, with 13 bases lying between them. The CDR3 runs 16 residues. CDR1 is LGHNA, CDR2 YNFKEQ, per germline.

A remark on this clone: This CDR3 is also generated by other DNA sequences in the sample. The genes are TRBV5-1 and TRBJ1-3, with D hard to call. The CDR3 sequence is 14 residues long. V lost 1 base and J lost 0, with 5 bases in between. CDR1 is SGHRS and CDR2 is YFSETQ in the germline V gene. CDR3 nucleotides: TGCGCCAGCAGCTTGACTGGCTCTGGAAACACCATATATTTT. Translating it yields CASSLTGSGNTIYF.

In the case of this clone: This specimen includes other DNA sequences encoding the same CDR3. The chain joins TRBV5-1 to TRBJ2-3; perhaps TRBD2 as D (6 bases). CDR1 and CDR2 from the germline V gene are SGHRS and YFSETQ. The CDR3 consists of 15 residues. The ends were cut back, 0 bases at V and 1 base at J, with 9 bases in the middle. The CDR3, as DNA: TGCGCCAGCAGCTTGGCCGGGGGTGGCACAGATACGCAGTATTTT. Its translation is CASSLAGGGTDTQYF.

The chain has TRBV12-3 or TRBV12-4 and TRBJ2-7; D call uncertain. The CDR3 is made up of 11 amino acids. Trimming took 4 bases from V and 7 from J, leaving 8 bases between them. The chain's CDR3 is CASSSRREQYF. CDR3 bases: TGTGCCAGCAGTTCGCGTCGGGAGCAGTACTTC.

V usage is TRBV3-1 (or the pseudogene TRBV3-2) and J usage is TRBJ1-6; 7 bases align to TRBD1. CDR1 and CDR2 (germline): LGHDT, YNNKEL (reference sequence). The CDR3 has 14 residues. V was pared by 4 bases and J by 5 bases, with 2 bases of the junction left unmatched. CDR3 loop: CASSPTGDNSPLHF. The CDR3 DNA follows: TGTGCCAGCAGCCCAACAGGGGATAATTCACCCCTCCACTTT.

The chain links TRBV18 to TRBJ1-2; D may be TRBD1 (6 bases). This CDR3 comprises 15 residues. Germline V gives CDR1 KGHSH, CDR2 LQKENI. The V gene lost 0 bases and the J gene lost 9 bases, with 17 bases spanning the gap. DNA of the CDR3: TGTGCCAGCTCACCACCCGCCCGGACAGTGAACCGCTACACCTTC. This codes for CASSPPARTVNRYTF.